A single sample gave rise to the 4 T cell receptor beta chains below, sequenced in a study of technical replicates of blood from several donors. Profiled with immunoSEQ multiplex PCR; TCRdb holds only in-frame clones, not every one. The table shows almost 85,000 clones, with 95% to 98% occurring only once. Source material: T cells isolated from PBMCs. All receptors derive from a human donor in good health.

The chain recombines TRBV27 with TRBJ1-1, with D hard to call. The CDR3 has 14 residues. V was cut by 4 bases and J by 8 bases, with 17 bases left in between. The germline CDR1 and CDR2 sequences are MNHEY and SMNVEV (reference sequence). Here the CDR3 reads CASSSIDLLAEAFF. CDR3 DNA: TGTGCCAGCAGTTCTATTGATCTCTTAGCCGAAGCTTTCTTT.

This clone was counted a single time. The rearrangement joins TRBV9 to TRBJ2-5; the match to TRBD2 covers 16 bases. The CDR3 has 18 amino acids. Germline CDR1 is SGDLS and CDR2 is YYNGEE. With 3 bases clipped from V and 6 bases from J, the junction kept 11 bases outside the gene matches. In nucleotides, the CDR3 is TGTGCCAGCAGCGGAGGGACTAGCGGGGGGGCCAGGTCGCAGACCCAGTACTTC. The encoded protein is CASSGGTSGGARSQTQYF.

The J gene is TRBJ1-2, the V gene TRBV7-9; the match to TRBD1 covers 7 bases. Germline V CDR1 and CDR2: SEHNR, FQNEAQ (reference sequence). The CDR3 spans 13 residues. The ends lost 5 bases at V and 6 bases at J; junction bases unmatched: 6. CDR3: CASSIQQGNGYTF. DNA of the CDR3: TGTGCCAGCAGCATCCAACAGGGGAATGGCTACACCTTC.

This clone was seen just once. CDR3: CASSPAGLFPDTQYF. CDR3 in DNA: TGTGCCAGCAGCCCGGCGGGACTATTCCCAGATACGCAGTATTTT. This chain links TRBV13 with TRBJ2-3; 7 nucleotides match TRBD2. CDR1 and CDR2 (germline): PRHDT, FYEKMQ (reference sequence). V gave up 5 bases and J gave up 4 bases; unmatched junction bases: 9. The CDR3 consists of 15 residues.